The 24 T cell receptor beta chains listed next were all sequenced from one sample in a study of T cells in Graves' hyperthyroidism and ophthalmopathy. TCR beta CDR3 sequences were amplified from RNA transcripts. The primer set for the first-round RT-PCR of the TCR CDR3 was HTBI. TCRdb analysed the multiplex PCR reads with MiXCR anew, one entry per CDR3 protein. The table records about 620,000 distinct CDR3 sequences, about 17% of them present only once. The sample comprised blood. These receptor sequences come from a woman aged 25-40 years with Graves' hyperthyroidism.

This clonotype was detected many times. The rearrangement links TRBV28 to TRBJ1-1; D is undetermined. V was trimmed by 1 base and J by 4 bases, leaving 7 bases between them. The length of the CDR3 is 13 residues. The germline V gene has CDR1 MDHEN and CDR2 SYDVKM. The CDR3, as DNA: TGTGCCAGCAGTTTATCGGGCGGCACTGAAGCTTTCTTT. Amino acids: CASSLSGGTEAFF.

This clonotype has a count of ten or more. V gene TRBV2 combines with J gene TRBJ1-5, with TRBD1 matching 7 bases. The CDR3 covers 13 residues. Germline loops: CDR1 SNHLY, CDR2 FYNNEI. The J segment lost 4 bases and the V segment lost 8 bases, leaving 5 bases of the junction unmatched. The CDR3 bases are TGTGCCAGCGGACAGGCCCTAAATCAGCCCCAGCATTTT. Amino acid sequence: CASGQALNQPQHF.

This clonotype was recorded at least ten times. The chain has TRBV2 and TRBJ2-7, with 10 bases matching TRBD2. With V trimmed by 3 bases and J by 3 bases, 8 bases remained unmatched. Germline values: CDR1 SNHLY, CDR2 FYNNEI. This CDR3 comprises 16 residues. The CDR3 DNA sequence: TGTGCCAGCAGTGAGAGGAGCGGGAGGGCCCTCTACGAGCAGTACTTC. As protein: CASSERSGRALYEQYF.

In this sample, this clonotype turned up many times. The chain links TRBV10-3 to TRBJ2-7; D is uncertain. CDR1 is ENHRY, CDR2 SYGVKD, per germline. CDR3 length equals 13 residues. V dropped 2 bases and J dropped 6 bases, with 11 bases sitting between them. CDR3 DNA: TGTGCCATCAGTGAGACCCCTCCCCGCGAGCAGTACTTC. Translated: CAISETPPREQYF.

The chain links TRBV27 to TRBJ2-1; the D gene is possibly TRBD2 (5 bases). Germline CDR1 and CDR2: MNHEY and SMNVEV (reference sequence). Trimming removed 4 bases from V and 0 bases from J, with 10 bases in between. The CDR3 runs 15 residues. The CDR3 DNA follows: TGTGCCAGCAGTTCCGTCGCGGGCTCCTACAATGAGCAGTTCTTC. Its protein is CASSSVAGSYNEQFF.

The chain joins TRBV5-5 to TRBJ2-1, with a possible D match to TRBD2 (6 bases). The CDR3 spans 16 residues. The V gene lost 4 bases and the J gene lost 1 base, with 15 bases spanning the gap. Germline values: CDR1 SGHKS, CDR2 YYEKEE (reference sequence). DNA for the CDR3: TGTGCCAGCAGCGCTCTCGGCGCGGGATCCTACAATGAGCAGTTCTTC. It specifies CASSALGAGSYNEQFF.

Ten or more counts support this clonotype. The CDR3 region is CASSYSLGQTTDTQYF. The CDR3 DNA is TGTGCCAGCAGTTACTCTCTGGGACAGACCACAGATACGCAGTATTTT. The chain uses TRBV6-2 or TRBV6-3 and TRBJ2-3; 7 positions agree with TRBD1. This CDR3 comprises 16 residues. The germline gives CDR1 MNHEY, CDR2 SVGEGT. The V and J ends lost 0 bases and 2 bases, in that order; junction bases with no gene match: 5.

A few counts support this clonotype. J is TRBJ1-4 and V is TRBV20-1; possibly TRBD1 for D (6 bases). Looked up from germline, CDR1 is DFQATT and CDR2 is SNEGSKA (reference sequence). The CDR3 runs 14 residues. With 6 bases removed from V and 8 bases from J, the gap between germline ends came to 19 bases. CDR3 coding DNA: TGCAGTGCAAGGAGGGGGGGTCTAAGGGAAAAACTGTTTTTT. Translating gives CSARRGGLREKLFF.

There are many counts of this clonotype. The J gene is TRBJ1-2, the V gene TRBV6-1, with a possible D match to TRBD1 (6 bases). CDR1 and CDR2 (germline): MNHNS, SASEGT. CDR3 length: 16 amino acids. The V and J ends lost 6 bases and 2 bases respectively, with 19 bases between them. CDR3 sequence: CASSVQGVGFNYGYTF. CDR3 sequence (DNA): TGTGCCAGCAGCGTACAGGGAGTTGGGTTCAACTATGGCTACACCTTC.

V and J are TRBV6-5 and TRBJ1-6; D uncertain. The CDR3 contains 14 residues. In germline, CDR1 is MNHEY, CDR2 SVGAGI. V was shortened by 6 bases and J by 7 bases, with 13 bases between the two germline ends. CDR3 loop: CASSFSPANSPLHF. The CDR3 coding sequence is TGTGCCAGCAGCTTCTCACCAGCAAATTCACCCCTCCACTTT.

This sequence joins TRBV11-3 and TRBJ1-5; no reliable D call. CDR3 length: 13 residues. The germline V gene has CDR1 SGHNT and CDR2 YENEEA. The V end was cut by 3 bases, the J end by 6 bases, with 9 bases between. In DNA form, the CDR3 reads TGTGCCAGCAGCTTGGGTAGGCTTCAGCCCCAGCATTTT. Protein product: CASSLGRLQPQHF.

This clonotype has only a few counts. The CDR3 DNA sequence: TGTGCCAGCAGCTCTCGGACATCTAATTCACCCCTCCACTTT. Encoded protein: CASSSRTSNSPLHF. The chain is built from TRBV9 and TRBJ1-6; D perhaps matches TRBD1 (5 bases). V was clipped by 4 bases and J by 6 bases, with 11 bases between them. The CDR3 sequence is 14 residues long. The germline V gene encodes CDR1 SGDLS and CDR2 YYNGEE.

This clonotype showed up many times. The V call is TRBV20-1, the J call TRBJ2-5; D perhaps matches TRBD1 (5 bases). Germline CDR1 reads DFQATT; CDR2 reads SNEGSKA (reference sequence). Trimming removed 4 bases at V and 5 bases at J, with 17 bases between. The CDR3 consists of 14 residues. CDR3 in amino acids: CSATRRGSGETQYF. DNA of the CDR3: TGCAGTGCTACTAGAAGGGGATCAGGGGAGACCCAGTACTTC.

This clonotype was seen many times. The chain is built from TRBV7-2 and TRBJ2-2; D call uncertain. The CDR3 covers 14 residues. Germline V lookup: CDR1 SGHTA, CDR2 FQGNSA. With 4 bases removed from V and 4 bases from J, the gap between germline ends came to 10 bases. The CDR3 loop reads CASSSHWGTGELFF. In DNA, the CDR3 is TGTGCCAGCAGCTCACACTGGGGCACCGGGGAGCTGTTTTTT.

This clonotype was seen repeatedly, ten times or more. Here the CDR3 reads CASSLALAGKETQYF. The DNA for the CDR3 is TGTGCCAGCAGCTTAGCACTAGCGGGCAAAGAGACCCAGTACTTC. The rearrangement joins TRBV7-2 to TRBJ2-5, with 9 bases fitting TRBD2. CDR3 length: 15 residues. Germline V gene lookup returns CDR1 SGHTA and CDR2 FQGNSA. The junction had 2 bases not matched to a gene; V was cut back by 0 bases and J by 3 bases. The variable domain in full, with the rest retrieved from reference TRBV7-2 and TRBJ2-5, is GAGVSQSPSNKVTEKGKDVELRCDPISGHTALYWYRQSLGQGLEFLIYFQGNSAPDKSGLPSDRFSAERTGGSVSTLTIQRTQQEDSAVYLCASSLALAGKETQYFGPGTRLLVL.

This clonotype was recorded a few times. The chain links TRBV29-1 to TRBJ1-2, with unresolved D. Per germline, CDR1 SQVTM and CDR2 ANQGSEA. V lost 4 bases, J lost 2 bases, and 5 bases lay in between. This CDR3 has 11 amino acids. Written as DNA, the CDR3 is TGCAGCGTTGCTCTAAACTATGGCTACACCTTC. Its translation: CSVALNYGYTF.

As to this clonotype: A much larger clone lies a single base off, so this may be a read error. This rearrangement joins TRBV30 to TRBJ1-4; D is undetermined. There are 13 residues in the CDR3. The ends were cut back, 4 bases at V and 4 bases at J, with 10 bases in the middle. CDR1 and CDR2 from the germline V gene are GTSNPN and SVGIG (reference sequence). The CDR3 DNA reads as TGTGCCTGGAATGGAGGGAGTAATGAAAAACTGTTTTTT. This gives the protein CAWNGGSNEKLFF.

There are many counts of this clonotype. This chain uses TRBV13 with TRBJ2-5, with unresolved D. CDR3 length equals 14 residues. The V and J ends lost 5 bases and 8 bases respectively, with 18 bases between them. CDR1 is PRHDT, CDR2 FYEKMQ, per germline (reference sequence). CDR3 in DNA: TGTGCCAGCAGCCCCGCCGAAGGGCCCCGTACCCAGTACTTC. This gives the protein CASSPAEGPRTQYF.

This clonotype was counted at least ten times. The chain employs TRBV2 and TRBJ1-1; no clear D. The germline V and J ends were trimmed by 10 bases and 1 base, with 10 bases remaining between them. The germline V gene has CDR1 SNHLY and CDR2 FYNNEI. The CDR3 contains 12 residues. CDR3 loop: CATREANTEAFF. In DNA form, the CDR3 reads TGTGCCACCCGGGAGGCGAACACTGAAGCTTTCTTT.

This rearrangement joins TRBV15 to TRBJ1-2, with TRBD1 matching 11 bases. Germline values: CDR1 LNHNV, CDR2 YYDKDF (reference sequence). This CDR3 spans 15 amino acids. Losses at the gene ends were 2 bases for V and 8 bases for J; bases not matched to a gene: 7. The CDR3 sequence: CATSRSRTGGDGYTF. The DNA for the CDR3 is TGTGCCACCAGCAGATCTCGGACAGGGGGCGACGGCTACACCTTC.

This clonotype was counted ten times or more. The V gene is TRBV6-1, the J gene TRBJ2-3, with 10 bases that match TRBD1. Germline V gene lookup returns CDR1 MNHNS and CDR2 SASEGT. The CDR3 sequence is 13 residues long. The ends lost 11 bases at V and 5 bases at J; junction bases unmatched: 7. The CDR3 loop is CASRTGGIDTQYF. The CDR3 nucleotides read TGTGCCTCCCGGACAGGGGGTATAGATACGCAGTATTTT.

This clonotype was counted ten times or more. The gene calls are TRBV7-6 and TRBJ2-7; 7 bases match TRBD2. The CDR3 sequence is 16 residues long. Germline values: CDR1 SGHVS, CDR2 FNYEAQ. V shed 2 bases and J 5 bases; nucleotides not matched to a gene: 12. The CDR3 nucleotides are TGTGCCAGCAGCTTATCAAGCAGACTAGCTGTGGACGAGCAGTACTTC. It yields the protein CASSLSSRLAVDEQYF.

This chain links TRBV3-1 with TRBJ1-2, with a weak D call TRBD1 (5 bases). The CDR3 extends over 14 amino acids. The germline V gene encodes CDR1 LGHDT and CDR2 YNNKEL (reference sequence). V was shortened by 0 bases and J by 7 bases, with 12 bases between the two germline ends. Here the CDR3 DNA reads TGTGCCAGCAGCCAAGATCCCAGGGTGGCTGGCTACACCTTC. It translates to CASSQDPRVAGYTF.

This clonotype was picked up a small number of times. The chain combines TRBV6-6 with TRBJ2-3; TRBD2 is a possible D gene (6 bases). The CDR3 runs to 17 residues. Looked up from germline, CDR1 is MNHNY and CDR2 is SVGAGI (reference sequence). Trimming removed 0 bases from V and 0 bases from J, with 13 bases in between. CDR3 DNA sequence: TGTGCCAGCAGTTACTCTCTTAGCGGAGCCAGCACAGATACGCAGTATTTT. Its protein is CASSYSLSGASTDTQYF.